The present entry profiles one TCR beta chain with its context. The sample originates from a study of technical replicates of blood from a few donors. This CDR3 has 14 amino acids. Between the trimmed V and J ends, which lost 0 bases and 0 bases, there was a span of 7 bases. The germline V gene has CDR1 SGHRS and CDR2 YFSETQ. The assay was immunoSEQ multiplex PCR, and TCRdb's table has in-frame clones only and misses some. The data hold about 83,000 clones, with roughly 94% observed a single time. This TCR was recovered from a human donor in good health. The chain employs TRBV5-1 and TRBJ2-7; D unclear. Sample: T cells isolated from PBMCs. CDR3 protein: CASSLEGVSYEQYF. The CDR3 DNA sequence: TGCGCCAGCAGCTTGGAAGGAGTCTCCTACGAGCAGTACTTC.